This T cell receptor beta chain derives from a study of regulatory T cells in long-lasting Graves disease. Across the whole study: A definition of persistent Graves' disease required over 5 years of antithyroid drugs plus positive TSH receptor antibodies.

Overall study results and limits: Among the persistent patients, 2,741 public clonotypes were shared, more than the approximately 970 shared among new patients. TRBV28, TRBJ1-2 and TRBJ2-5 were segments that persistent disease favored.

Time point reported: persistent/refractory GD, antithyroid drugs over 5 years with positive TRAb. RNA isolated from PBMCs was used to make the TCR library. The authors drew patients from an endocrinology department in Xi'an, China. The CDR3 is 14 residues long. Looked up from germline, CDR1 is DFQATT and CDR2 is SNEGSKA (reference sequence). Deletions cut 0 bases from V and 5 bases from J, with 14 bases between. At least ten counts were recorded for this clonotype. The antigen is not known. For TCR beta, libraries came from iRepertoire HTBI primers and Arm-PCR of CDR3 regions. TCRdb reprocessed the multiplex PCR reads via MiXCR and lists one record per CDR3 protein. The data show around 400,000 distinct CDR3 sequences, with about 25% seen just once and around 26% held by the top ten.

The source material was peripheral blood mononuclear cells (PBMCs), sampled when the disease was refractory, from a patient treated with antithyroid drugs. This rearrangement joins TRBV20-1 to TRBJ2-7; D is undetermined. This TCR came from a female donor with Graves disease. The CDR3 region has the DNA TGCAGTGCTAGAGATGGGCGCGGTGGGAACGAGCAGTACTTC. It yields the protein CSARDGRGGNEQYF.